This T cell receptor (beta chain) was sequenced in a study of shared clonotypes between healthy human individuals. Using immunoSEQ multiplex PCR, the repertoire was profiled, and TCRdb retains in-frame clones only, with some absent. Among 2.3 million or so clones listed, 90% to 95% were seen once. Trimming stripped 5 bases from V and 7 bases from J, with 34 bases between. CDR3 length equals 20 residues. CDR1 and CDR2 from the germline V gene are SGHRS and YFSETQ. The sequence came from a young man in good health. Some clones in this sample may be carry-over from other donors' samples. Material for sequencing was naive CD4+ T cells from PBMCs. Stated subset: CD45RA+ positively selected. The J gene is TRBJ2-4, the V gene TRBV5-1, with D perhaps matching TRBD2 (5 bases). The CDR3 sequence is CASSPSGPTTNDASYNIQYF. CDR3 in DNA: TGCGCCAGCAGTCCGTCCGGCCCCACCACCAACGACGCTAGCTACAACATTCAGTACTTC. Complete variable domain (other parts from reference TRBV5-1 and TRBJ2-4): KAGVTQTPRYLIKTRGQQVTLSCSPISGHRSVSWYQQTPGQGLQFLFEYFSETQRNKGNFPGRFSGRQFSNSRSEMNVSTLELGDSALYLCASSPSGPTTNDASYNIQYFGAGTRLSVL.